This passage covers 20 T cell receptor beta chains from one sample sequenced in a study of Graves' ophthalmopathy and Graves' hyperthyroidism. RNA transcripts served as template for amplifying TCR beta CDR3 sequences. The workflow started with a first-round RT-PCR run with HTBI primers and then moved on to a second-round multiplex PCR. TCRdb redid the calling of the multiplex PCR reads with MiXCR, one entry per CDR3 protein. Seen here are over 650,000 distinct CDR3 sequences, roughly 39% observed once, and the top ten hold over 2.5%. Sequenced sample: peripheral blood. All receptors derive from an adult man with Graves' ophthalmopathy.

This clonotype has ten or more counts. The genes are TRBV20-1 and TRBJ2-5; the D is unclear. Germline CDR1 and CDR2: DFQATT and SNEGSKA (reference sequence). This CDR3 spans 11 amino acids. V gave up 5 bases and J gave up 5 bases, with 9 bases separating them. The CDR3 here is CSAPVRETQYF. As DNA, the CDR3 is TGCAGTGCTCCGGTCCGGGAGACCCAGTACTTC.

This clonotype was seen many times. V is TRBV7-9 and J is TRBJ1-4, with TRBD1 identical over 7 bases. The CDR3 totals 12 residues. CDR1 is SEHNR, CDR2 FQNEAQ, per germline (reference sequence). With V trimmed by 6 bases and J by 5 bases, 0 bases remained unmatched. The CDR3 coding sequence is TGTGCCAGCAGGACAGGGAATGAAAAACTGTTTTTT. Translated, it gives CASRTGNEKLFF.

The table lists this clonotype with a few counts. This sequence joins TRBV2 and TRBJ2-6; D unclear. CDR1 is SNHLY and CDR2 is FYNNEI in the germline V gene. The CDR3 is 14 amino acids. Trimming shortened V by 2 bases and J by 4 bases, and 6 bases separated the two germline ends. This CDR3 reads CASSEIQGANVLTF. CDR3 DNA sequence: TGTGCCAGCAGTGAAATACAGGGGGCCAACGTCCTGACTTTC.

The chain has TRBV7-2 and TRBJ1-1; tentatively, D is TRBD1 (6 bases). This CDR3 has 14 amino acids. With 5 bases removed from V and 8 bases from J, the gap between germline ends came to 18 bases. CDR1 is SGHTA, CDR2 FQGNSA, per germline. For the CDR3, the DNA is TGTGCCAGCAGCCCGGGACATAGCGTATTCGAAGCTTTCTTT. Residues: CASSPGHSVFEAFF.

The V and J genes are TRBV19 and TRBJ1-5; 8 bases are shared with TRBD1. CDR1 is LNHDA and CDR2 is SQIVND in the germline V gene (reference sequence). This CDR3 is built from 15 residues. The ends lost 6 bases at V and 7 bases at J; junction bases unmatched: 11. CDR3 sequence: CASSQETGAGQPQHF. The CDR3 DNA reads TGTGCCAGTAGCCAAGAGACAGGGGCAGGACAGCCCCAGCATTTT. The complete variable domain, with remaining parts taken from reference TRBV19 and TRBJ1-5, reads DGGITQSPKYLFRKEGQNVTLSCEQNLNHDAMYWYRQDPGQGLRLIYYSQIVNDFQKGDIAEGYSVSREKKESFPLTVTSAQKNPTAFYLCASSQETGAGQPQHFGDGTRLSIL.

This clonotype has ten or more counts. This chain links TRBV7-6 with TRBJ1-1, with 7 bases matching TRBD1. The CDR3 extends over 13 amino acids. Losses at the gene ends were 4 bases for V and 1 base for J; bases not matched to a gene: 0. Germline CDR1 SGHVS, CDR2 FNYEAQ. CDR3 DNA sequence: TGTGCCAGCAGCTGGGACAGGAACACTGAAGCTTTCTTT. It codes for CASSWDRNTEAFF.

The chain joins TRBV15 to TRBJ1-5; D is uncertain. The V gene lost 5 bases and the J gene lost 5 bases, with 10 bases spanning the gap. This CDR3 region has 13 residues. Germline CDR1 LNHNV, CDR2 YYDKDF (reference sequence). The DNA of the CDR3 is TGTGCCACCAGCTTAGATCTCGATCAGCCCCAGCATTTT. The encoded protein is CATSLDLDQPQHF.

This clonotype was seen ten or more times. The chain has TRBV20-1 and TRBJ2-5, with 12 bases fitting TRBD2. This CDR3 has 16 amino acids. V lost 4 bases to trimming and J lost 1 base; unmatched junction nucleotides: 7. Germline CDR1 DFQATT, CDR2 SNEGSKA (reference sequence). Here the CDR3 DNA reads TGCAGTGCTAAAGAGACTAGCGGGGGATCCCAAGAGACCCAGTACTTC. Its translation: CSAKETSGGSQETQYF.

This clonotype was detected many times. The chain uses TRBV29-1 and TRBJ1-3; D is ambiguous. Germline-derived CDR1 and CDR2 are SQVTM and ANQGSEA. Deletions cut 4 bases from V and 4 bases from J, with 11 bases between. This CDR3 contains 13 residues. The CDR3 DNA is TGCAGCGTTGCCGACCCGGCGGGAAACACCATATATTTT. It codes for CSVADPAGNTIYF. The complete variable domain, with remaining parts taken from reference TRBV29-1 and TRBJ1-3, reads SAVISQKPSRDICQRGTSLTIQCQVDSQVTMMFWYRQQPGQSLTLIATANQGSEATYESGFVIDKFPISRPNLTFSTLTVSNMSPEDSSIYLCSVADPAGNTIYFGEGSWLTVV.

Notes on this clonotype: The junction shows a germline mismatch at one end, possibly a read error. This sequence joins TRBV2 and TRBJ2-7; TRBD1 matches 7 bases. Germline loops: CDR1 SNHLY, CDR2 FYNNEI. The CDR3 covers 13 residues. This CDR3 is CASGGDRVDEQHF. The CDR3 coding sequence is TGTGCCAGCGGAGGAGACAGGGTTGACGAGCAGCACTTC.

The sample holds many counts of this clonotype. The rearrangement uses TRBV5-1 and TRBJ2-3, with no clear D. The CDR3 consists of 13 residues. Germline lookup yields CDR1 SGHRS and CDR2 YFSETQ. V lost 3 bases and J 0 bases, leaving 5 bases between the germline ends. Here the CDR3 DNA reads TGCGCCAGCAGCTCAAGCAGCACAGATACGCAGTATTTT. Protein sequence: CASSSSSTDTQYF.

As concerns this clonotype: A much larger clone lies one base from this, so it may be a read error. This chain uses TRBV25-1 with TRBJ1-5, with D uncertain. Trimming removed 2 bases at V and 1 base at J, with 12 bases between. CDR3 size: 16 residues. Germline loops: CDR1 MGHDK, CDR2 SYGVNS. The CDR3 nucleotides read TGTGCCAGCAGTGAAGCGTCCGGCAGGAGCAATCAGCCCCAGCATTTT. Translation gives CASSEASGRSNQPQHF.

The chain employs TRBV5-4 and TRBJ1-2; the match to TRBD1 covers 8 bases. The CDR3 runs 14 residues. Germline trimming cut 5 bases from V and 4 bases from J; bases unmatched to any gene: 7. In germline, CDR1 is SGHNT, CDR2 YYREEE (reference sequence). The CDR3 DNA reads TGTGCCAGCAGGGACGACAGGGGTCTCTATGGCTACACCTTC. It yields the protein CASRDDRGLYGYTF.

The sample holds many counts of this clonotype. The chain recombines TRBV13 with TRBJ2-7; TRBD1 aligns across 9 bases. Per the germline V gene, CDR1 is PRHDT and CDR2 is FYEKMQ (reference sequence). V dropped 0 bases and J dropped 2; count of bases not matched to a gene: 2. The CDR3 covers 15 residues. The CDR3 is CASSLGQGATYEQYF. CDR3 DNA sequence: TGTGCCAGCAGCTTAGGACAGGGGGCCACCTACGAGCAGTACTTC. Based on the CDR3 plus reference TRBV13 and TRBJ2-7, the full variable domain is AAGVIQSPRHLIKEKRETATLKCYPIPRHDTVYWYQQGPGQDPQFLISFYEKMQSDKGSIPDRFSAQQFSDYHSELNMSSLELGDSALYFCASSLGQGATYEQYFGPGTRLTVT.

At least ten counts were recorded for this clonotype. The CDR3 loop is CASSLPGQTTFPKETQYF. Here the CDR3 DNA reads TGTGCCAGCAGCTTACCTGGCCAAACCACTTTTCCCAAGGAGACCCAGTACTTC. V and J are TRBV7-8 and TRBJ2-5; D unclear. Germline values: CDR1 SGHVS, CDR2 FQNEAQ. Between the trimmed V and J ends, which lost 2 bases and 5 bases, there was a span of 24 bases. The CDR3 length is 18 residues.

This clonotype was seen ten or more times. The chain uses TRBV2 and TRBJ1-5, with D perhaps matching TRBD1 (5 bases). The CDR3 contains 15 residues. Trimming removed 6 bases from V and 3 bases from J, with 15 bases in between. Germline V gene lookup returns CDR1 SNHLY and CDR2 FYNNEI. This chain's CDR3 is CASRGGRQINQPQHF. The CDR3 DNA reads TGTGCCAGCAGGGGGGGACGGCAAATCAATCAGCCCCAGCATTTT.

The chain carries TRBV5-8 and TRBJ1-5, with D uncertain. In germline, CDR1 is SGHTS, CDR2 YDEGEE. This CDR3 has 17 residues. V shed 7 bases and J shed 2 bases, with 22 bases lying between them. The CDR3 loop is CASEGGQMSGGNQPQHF. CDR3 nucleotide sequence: TGTGCCAGCGAAGGAGGTCAAATGTCCGGGGGCAATCAGCCCCAGCATTTT.

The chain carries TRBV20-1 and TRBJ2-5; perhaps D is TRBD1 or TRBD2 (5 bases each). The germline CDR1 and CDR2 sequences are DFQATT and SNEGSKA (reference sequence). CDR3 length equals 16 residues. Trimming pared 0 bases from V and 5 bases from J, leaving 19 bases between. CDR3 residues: CSARDDPGPHGETQYF. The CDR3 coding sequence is TGCAGTGCTAGAGACGATCCGGGACCCCACGGGGAGACCCAGTACTTC.

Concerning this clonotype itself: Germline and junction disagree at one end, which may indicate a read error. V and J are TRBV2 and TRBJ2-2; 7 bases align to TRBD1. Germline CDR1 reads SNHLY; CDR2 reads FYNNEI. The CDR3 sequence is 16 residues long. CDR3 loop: CASSPIDRAGTGELSW. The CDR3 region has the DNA TGTGCCAGCAGTCCAATAGACAGGGCCGGCACCGGGGAGCTGTCTTGG.

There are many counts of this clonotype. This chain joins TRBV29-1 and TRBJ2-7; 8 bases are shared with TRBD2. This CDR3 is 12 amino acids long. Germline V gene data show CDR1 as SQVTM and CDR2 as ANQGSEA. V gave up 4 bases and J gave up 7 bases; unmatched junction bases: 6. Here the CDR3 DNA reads TGCAGCGTTGTTCCTCGGGAGGGAGAGCAGTACTTC. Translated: CSVVPREGEQYF.